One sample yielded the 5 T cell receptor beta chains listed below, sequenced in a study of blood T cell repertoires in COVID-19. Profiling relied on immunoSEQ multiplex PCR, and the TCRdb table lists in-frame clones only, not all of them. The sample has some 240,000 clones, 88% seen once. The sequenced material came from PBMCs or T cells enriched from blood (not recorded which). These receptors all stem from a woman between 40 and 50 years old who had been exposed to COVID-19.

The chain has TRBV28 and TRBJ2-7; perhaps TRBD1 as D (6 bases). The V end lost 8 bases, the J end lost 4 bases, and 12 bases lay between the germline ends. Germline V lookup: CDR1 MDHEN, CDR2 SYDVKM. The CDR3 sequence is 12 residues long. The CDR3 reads CASADRPYEQYV. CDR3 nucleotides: TGTGCCAGCGCGGACAGACCTTACGAGCAGTACGTC.

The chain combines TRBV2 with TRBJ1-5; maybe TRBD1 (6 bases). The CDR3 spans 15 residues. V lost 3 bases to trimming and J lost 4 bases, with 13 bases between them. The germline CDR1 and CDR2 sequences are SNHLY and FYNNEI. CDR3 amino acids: CASSEHRAENQPQHF. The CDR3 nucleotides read TGTGCCAGCAGTGAGCACAGGGCGGAGAATCAGCCCCAGCATTTT.

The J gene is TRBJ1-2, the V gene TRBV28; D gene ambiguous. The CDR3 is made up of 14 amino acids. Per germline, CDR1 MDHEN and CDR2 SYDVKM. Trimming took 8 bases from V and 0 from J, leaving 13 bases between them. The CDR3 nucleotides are TGTGCCAGCCGAAGCGGAGTCACTAACTATGGCTACACCTTC. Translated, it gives CASRSGVTNYGYTF.

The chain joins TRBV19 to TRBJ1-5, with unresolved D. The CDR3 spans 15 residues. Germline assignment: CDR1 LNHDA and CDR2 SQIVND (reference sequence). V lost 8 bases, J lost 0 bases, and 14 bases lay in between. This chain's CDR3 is CASSISTFSNQPQHF. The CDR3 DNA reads TGTGCCAGTTCGATTAGTACCTTTAGCAATCAGCCCCAGCATTTT.

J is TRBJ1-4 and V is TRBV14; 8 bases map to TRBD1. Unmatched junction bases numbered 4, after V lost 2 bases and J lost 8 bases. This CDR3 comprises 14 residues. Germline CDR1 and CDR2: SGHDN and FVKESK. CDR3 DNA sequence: TGTGCCAGCAGCCAAAGGACAGGGAGCGAAAAACTGTTTTTT. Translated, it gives CASSQRTGSEKLFF.